This passage covers 21 T cell receptor beta chains from one sample sequenced in a study of Ad26.COV2.S vaccination and SARS-CoV-2 variants. Treatment indicated: around 19 received Ad26.COV2.S at low or high dose, single or two shots; 5 received placebo; per-sample allocation not given. Day 63 following the first vaccine or placebo injection was when the samples were taken. Generated by immunoSEQ multiplex PCR, the TCRdb table keeps only in-frame clones and is missing some. The repertoire holds 440,000 or so clones, with about 90% as singletons. The material was peripheral blood, obtained in a trial of Ad26.COV2.S vaccine versus placebo. The receptors here all came from a person aged 18 to 59 who received the Ad26.COV2.S COVID-19 vaccine or a placebo.

The chain is built from TRBV7-2 and TRBJ2-1; D is undetermined. There are 11 residues in the CDR3. CDR1 and CDR2 (germline): SGHTA, FQGNSA. Trimming took off 5 bases at V and 9 bases at J, with 8 bases between the two ends. CDR3 DNA sequence: TGTGCCAGCAGCCGCGTCGGTGAGCAGTTCTTC. Its protein is CASSRVGEQFF.

V usage is TRBV6-1 and J usage is TRBJ1-2; possible D gene TRBD1, 6 bases. CDR1 and CDR2 from the germline V gene are MNHNS and SASEGT. The CDR3 has 13 residues. Trimming pared 2 bases from V and 10 bases from J, leaving 14 bases between. The CDR3, as DNA: TGTGCCAGCAGTGAACACAGGGCTTCTGACTACACCTTC. Amino acid sequence: CASSEHRASDYTF.

V usage is TRBV11-2 and J usage is TRBJ2-2; 7 nucleotides agree with TRBD1. The CDR3 contains 15 residues. CDR1 and CDR2 (germline): SGHAT, FQNNGV. After removal of 5 bases from V and 3 bases from J, the junction contained 6 bases not matched to a gene. The CDR3 DNA reads TGTGCCAGCAGCCAGGGGGTAGTGGACACCGGGGAGCTGTTTTTT. This encodes CASSQGVVDTGELFF.

The chain recombines TRBV27 with TRBJ1-2; 7 bases fit TRBD1. The CDR3 is 14 residues long. V was clipped by 3 bases and J by 4 bases; unmatched bases: 5. Germline V gene sequence: CDR1 MNHEY, CDR2 SMNVEV (reference sequence). The DNA for the CDR3 is TGTGCCAGCAGTTTCGGGGACAGCGGCTATGGCTACACCTTC. This encodes CASSFGDSGYGYTF.

The gene calls are TRBV12-3 or TRBV12-4 and TRBJ1-5; D is possibly TRBD1 (6 bases). The CDR3 totals 13 residues. Trimming left V 6 bases short and J 6 bases short, with 12 bases between. The CDR3 here is CASSQAGVQPQHF. The CDR3 bases are TGTGCCAGCAGCCAAGCAGGGGTTCAGCCCCAGCATTTT.

V usage is TRBV10-1 and J usage is TRBJ2-1, with unresolved D. The V end was cut by 2 bases, the J end by 8 bases, with 16 bases between. The CDR3 is 15 residues long. Per the germline V gene, CDR1 is WNHNN and CDR2 is SYGVQD (reference sequence). The CDR3, as DNA: TGCGCCAGCAGTGAGAGTCACGGGTTGTGTTATGAGCAGTTCTTC. Its translation: CASSESHGLCYEQFF.

This chain joins TRBV29-1 and TRBJ2-3, with a tentative D call TRBD2 (5 bases). This CDR3 region has 17 residues. V was shortened by 6 bases and J by 1 base, with 23 bases between the two germline ends. CDR1 and CDR2 (germline): SQVTM, ANQGSEA. For the CDR3, the DNA is TGCAGCGTCCTGATGTTTCCGGGAATTGGGCGCACAGATACGCAGTATTTT. The encoded protein is CSVLMFPGIGRTDTQYF.

The chain carries TRBV10-1 and TRBJ2-3; maybe TRBD1 (6 bases). Per germline, CDR1 WNHNN and CDR2 SYGVQD (reference sequence). Trimming took 3 bases from V and 6 from J, leaving 10 bases between them. This CDR3 comprises 13 residues. The CDR3 DNA follows: TGCGCCAGCAGTGATGCAGGGGATGATACGCAGTATTTT. Amino acids: CASSDAGDDTQYF.

The chain uses TRBV7-7 and TRBJ2-7; D uncertain. With 2 bases removed from V and 0 bases from J, the gap between germline ends came to 14 bases. The V gene's germline CDR1 is SSHAT and CDR2 FNYEAQ (reference sequence). There are 16 residues in the CDR3. In DNA form, the CDR3 reads TGTGCCAGCAGCTTATTAGCACGGTTTCCCTCCTACGAGCAGTACTTC. Translated, it gives CASSLLARFPSYEQYF.

The chain uses TRBV19 and TRBJ2-7; 8 bases line up with TRBD1. Germline CDR1 is LNHDA and CDR2 is SQIVND (reference sequence). V lost 10 bases to trimming and J lost 5 bases; unmatched junction nucleotides: 4. The CDR3 length is 11 residues. CDR3 region: CATGQGHEQYF. DNA of the CDR3: TGTGCCACAGGACAGGGTCACGAGCAGTACTTC.

CDR3 nucleotides: TGCGCCAGCAGCTTGTTTGAGGGGACTACCGCCTACGAGCAGTACTTC. Its protein product is CASSLFEGTTAYEQYF. The chain recombines TRBV5-1 with TRBJ2-7; 7 bases match TRBD2. CDR1 and CDR2 (germline): SGHRS, YFSETQ. V lost 1 base and J lost 2; bases outside the gene matches: 9. The CDR3 contains 16 residues.

This chain links TRBV7-2 with TRBJ2-7, with a weak D call TRBD2 (6 bases). Trimming removed 5 bases at V and 1 base at J, with 15 bases between. The CDR3 length is 15 residues. Per germline, CDR1 SGHTA and CDR2 FQGNSA. In DNA form, the CDR3 reads TGTGCCAGCAGCAATCAGCGGGTGTCGTCCTACGAGCAGTACTTC. Protein: CASSNQRVSSYEQYF.

J is TRBJ2-7 and V is TRBV7-8; D gene uncertain. CDR1 and CDR2 from the germline V gene are SGHVS and FQNEAQ. The CDR3 is made up of 17 amino acids. Trimming cost V 6 bases and J 1 base, with 22 bases left between them. This chain's CDR3 is CASSRDLGSSGSYEQYF. The CDR3 DNA is TGTGCCAGCAGTAGAGACTTGGGCAGCTCAGGATCCTACGAGCAGTACTTC.

V usage is TRBV5-1 and J usage is TRBJ2-7; 9 bases are shared with TRBD1. CDR1 and CDR2 from the germline V gene are SGHRS and YFSETQ. The V and J ends lost 4 bases and 4 bases, in that order; junction bases with no gene match: 12. CDR3 size: 16 residues. The CDR3 DNA follows: TGCGCCAGCAGCATAGGCCCGGGACAGGGAAATTACGAGCAGTACTTC. Translated: CASSIGPGQGNYEQYF.

The chain links TRBV2 to TRBJ1-5, with D maybe TRBD1 (5 bases). This CDR3 spans 16 amino acids. Between the trimmed V and J ends, which lost 6 bases and 0 bases, there was a span of 15 bases. Germline V gene lookup returns CDR1 SNHLY and CDR2 FYNNEI. The chain's CDR3 is CASREQGYDSNQPQHF. CDR3 DNA sequence: TGTGCCAGCAGGGAGCAGGGTTACGATAGCAATCAGCCCCAGCATTTT. The full variable domain, its missing parts supplied by reference TRBV2 and TRBJ1-5, is EPEVTQTPSHQVTQMGQEVILRCVPISNHLYFYWYRQILGQKVEFLVSFYNNEISEKSEIFDDQFSVERPDGSNFTLKIRSTKLEDSAMYFCASREQGYDSNQPQHFGDGTRLSIL.

The genes are TRBV12-3 or TRBV12-4 and TRBJ2-5; D not certain. CDR3 length: 12 residues. V was trimmed by 3 bases and J by 4 bases, leaving 6 bases between them. CDR3 amino acids: CASSFGPETQYF. The CDR3 region has the DNA TGTGCCAGCAGTTTCGGTCCAGAGACCCAGTACTTC.

V usage is TRBV18 and J usage is TRBJ1-2; 10 positions agree with TRBD1. Looked up from germline, CDR1 is KGHSH and CDR2 is LQKENI. The V segment lost 1 base and the J segment 2 bases; nucleotides outside the gene matches: 1. CDR3 size: 15 residues. CDR3 loop: CASSPLGQGNYGYTF. CDR3 nucleotide sequence: TGTGCCAGCTCACCACTGGGACAGGGGAACTATGGCTACACCTTC.

The rearrangement links TRBV2 to TRBJ1-2; a possible D gene is TRBD1 (5 bases). V lost 11 bases and J 7 bases, leaving 32 bases between the germline ends. CDR3 length: 17 residues. The germline V gene encodes CDR1 SNHLY and CDR2 FYNNEI. DNA for the CDR3: TGTGCCTCAGCGGTCGAGGGGCGGTTGCTGGGGTCTTTTGGCTACACCTTC. Translation: CASAVEGRLLGSFGYTF.

This clone was counted only a few times. The gene calls are TRBV30 and TRBJ1-6; D ambiguous. The CDR3 spans 14 residues. The germline V gene encodes CDR1 GTSNPN and CDR2 SVGIG (reference sequence). Trimming removed 2 bases at V and 2 bases at J, with 7 bases between. The CDR3 DNA reads TGTGCCTGGAGTACAAAAACCTATAATTCACCCCTCCACTTT. Amino acid sequence: CAWSTKTYNSPLHF.

The chain links TRBV27 to TRBJ1-5, with a weak D call TRBD1 (6 bases). V was pared by 3 bases and J by 2 bases, with 17 bases between. Germline-derived CDR1 and CDR2 are MNHEY and SMNVEV (reference sequence). The CDR3 runs to 17 residues. CDR3 in DNA: TGTGCCAGCAGTTTTGGGGCAGGGGATTTGCGCAATCAGCCCCAGCATTTT. Its translation: CASSFGAGDLRNQPQHF.

The chain employs TRBV27 and TRBJ2-3; 7 nucleotides match TRBD2. The germline V gene encodes CDR1 MNHEY and CDR2 SMNVEV (reference sequence). The junction had 5 bases not matched to a gene; V was cut back by 2 bases and J by 6 bases. The CDR3 is made up of 14 amino acids. DNA for the CDR3: TGTGCCAGCAGTTTAATAGCGGGTTCGGATACGCAGTATTTT. Translating it yields CASSLIAGSDTQYF.